This T cell receptor (beta chain) came from a study of blood T cell repertoires in COVID-19. Study processing details: Estimation of nucleated cell counts relied on the amplification of reference gene primers. The table came from immunoSEQ multiplex PCR; TCRdb's copy has only in-frame clones and leaves some out. That table supplies the V and J calls and clone size; D and trimming were determined from the DNA. The sample carries 87,000 or so clones, approximately 86% recorded once. This TCR was sampled from a woman of 80 years or more in a cohort sampled during active or convalescent COVID-19. Sequences were obtained from peripheral blood.

CDR3 coding DNA: TGTGCCAGCCTCAGGGACAGGGGAACAGATACGCAGTATTTT. Protein product: CASLRDRGTDTQYF. The chain links TRBV2 to TRBJ2-3; TRBD1 agrees at 10 bases. The CDR3 spans 14 residues. Germline CDR1 is SNHLY and CDR2 is FYNNEI. V was pared by 8 bases and J by 3 bases, with 5 bases of the junction left unmatched. Supplemented by reference TRBV2 and TRBJ2-3, the full variable domain reads EPEVTQTPSHQVTQMGQEVILRCVPISNHLYFYWYRQILGQKVEFLVSFYNNEISEKSEIFDDQFSVERPDGSNFTLKIRSTKLEDSAMYFCASLRDRGTDTQYFGPGTRLTVL.